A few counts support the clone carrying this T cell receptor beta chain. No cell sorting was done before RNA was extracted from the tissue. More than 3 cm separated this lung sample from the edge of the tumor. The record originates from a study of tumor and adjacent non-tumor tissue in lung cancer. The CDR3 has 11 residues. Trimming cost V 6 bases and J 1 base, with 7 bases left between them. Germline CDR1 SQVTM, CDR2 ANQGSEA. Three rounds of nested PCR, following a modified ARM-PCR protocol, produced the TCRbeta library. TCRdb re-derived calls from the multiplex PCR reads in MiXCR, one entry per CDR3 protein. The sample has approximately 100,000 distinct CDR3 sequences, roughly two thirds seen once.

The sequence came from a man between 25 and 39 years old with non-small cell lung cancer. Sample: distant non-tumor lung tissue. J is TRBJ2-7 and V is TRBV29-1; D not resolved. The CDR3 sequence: CSVTYSYEQYF. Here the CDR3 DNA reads TGCAGCGTGACCTATTCCTACGAGCAGTACTTC.